This T cell receptor beta chain was identified in a study of T cell clonality in common variable immunodeficiency. Whole-study results and caveats: In common variable immunodeficiency, TCR beta chains reportedly carried fewer deletions and N-nucleotide insertions. Compared with healthy controls, CVID subjects showed increased TCRbeta clonality, mostly in about a third.

At least ten counts were recorded for this clone. Its specificity is unknown. The CDR3 end is not reached by the read, which stops 3 residues before it; the germline J gene fills it in. Germline V CDR1 and CDR2: SGHRS, YFSETQ. The V end lost 4 bases, the J end lost 3 bases, and 9 bases lay between the germline ends. The length of the CDR3 is 13 residues. Replacement immunoglobulin had been given to every CVID subject for at least one year. Heparinized whole blood, 5 to 8 ml, came from each donor. Some clones are missing from TCRdb's copy, which holds only in-frame ones; the method was immunoSEQ multiplex PCR. This sample has under 30,000 clones, each found more than once.

What was sequenced was peripheral blood mononuclear cells. This sequence originates from a human donor with common variable immunodeficiency. V gene TRBV5-1 combines with J gene TRBJ2-3; a possible D gene is TRBD2 (5 bases). The CDR3 here is CASSEGGTDTQYF. CDR3 bases read: TGCGCCAGCAGCGAGGGTGGGACAGATACG.